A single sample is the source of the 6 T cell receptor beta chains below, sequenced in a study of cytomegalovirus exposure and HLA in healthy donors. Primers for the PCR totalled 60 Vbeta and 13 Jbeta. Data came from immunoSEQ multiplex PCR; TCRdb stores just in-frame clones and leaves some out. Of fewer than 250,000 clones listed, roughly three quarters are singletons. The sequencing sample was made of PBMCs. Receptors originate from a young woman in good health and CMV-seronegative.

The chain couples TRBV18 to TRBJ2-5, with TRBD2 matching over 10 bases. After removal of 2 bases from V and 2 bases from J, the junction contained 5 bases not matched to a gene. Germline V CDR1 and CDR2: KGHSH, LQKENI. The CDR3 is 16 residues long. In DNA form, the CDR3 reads TGTGCCAGCTCACCAAAACTAGCGGGGAGGCAAGAGACCCAGTACTTC. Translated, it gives CASSPKLAGRQETQYF.

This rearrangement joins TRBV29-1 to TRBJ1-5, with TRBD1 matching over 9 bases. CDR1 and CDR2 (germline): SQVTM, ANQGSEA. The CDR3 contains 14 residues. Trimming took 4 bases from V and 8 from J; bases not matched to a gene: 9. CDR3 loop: CSVGSGTGLEPQHF. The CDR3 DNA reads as TGCAGCGTTGGGTCCGGGACAGGGTTGGAGCCCCAGCATTTT. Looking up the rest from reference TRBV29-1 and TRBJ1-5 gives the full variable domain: SAVISQKPSRDICQRGTSLTIQCQVDSQVTMMFWYRQQPGQSLTLIATANQGSEATYESGFVIDKFPISRPNLTFSTLTVSNMSPEDSSIYLCSVGSGTGLEPQHFGDGTRLSIL.

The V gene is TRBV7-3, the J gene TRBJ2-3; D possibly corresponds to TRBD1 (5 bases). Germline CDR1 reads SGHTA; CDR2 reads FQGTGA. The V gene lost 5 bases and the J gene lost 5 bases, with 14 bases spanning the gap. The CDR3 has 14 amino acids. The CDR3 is CASSPAAQGDTQYF. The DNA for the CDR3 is TGTGCCAGCAGCCCGGCCGCCCAGGGAGATACGCAGTATTTT.

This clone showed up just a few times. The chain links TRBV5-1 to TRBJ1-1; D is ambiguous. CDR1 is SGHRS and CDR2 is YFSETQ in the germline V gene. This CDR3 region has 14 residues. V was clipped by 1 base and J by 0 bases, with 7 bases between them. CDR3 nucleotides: TGCGCCAGCAGCTTGCCCAGTATGAACACTGAAGCTTTCTTT. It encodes CASSLPSMNTEAFF.

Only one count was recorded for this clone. CDR3 protein: CASSLDDRVGAEAFF. The CDR3, as DNA: TGTGCCAGCAGCCTCGATGACAGGGTAGGGGCTGAAGCTTTCTTT. The rearrangement joins TRBV5-8 to TRBJ1-1, with 7 bases fitting TRBD1. Trimming at V came to 4 bases and at J to 6 bases, leaving 12 bases not matched to a gene. Germline CDR1 and CDR2: SGHTS and YDEGEE. There are 15 residues in the CDR3.

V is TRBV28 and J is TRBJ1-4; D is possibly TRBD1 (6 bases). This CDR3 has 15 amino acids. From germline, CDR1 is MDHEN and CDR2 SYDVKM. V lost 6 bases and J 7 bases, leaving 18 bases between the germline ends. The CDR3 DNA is TGTGCCAGCAGCCGTCGGGGAGGGGGTGGTGAAAAACTGTTTTTT. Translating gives CASSRRGGGGEKLFF.